This T cell receptor beta chain appears in the sequencing data of a study of blood T cell repertoires in COVID-19. Study overall: COVID-19 samples, acute and convalescent, were from the United States, Italy and Spain. Nucleic acid was either cDNA or gDNA, and it came from T cells, B-cell-depleted T cells, or PBMCs.

Per the original methods: Nucleated cell counts were estimated from reference gene primer amplification. Sequencing was performed with immunoSEQ multiplex PCR; in TCRdb, only in-frame clones are kept and a portion is missing. V and J calls and clone size are those listed in that table; D and trimming were worked out from the DNA. The sample holds 200,000 to 250,000 clones, 84% seen once. The J segment lost 3 bases and the V segment lost 0 bases, leaving 10 bases of the junction unmatched. CDR1 MNHEY and CDR2 SVGEGT come from the germline V gene. This CDR3 comprises 18 residues. The sample consisted of peripheral blood. The V gene is TRBV6-2 or TRBV6-3, the J gene TRBJ1-5; 8 bases are a match to TRBD1. The origin of this receptor is a woman at least 80 years old with active or convalescent COVID-19. The DNA of the CDR3 is TGTGCCAGCAGTTACTCGATGGCAGGGGGCCGGAACAATCAGCCCCAGCATTTT. This encodes CASSYSMAGGRNNQPQHF.